The 18 T cell receptor beta chains given below trace back to one sample, sequenced in a study of blood T cell repertoires in COVID-19 (dated by TCRdb to 2020 to 2022). The library was produced with the immunoSEQ multiplex PCR assay. TCRdb re-hosts the immuneACCESS table, in-frame sequences only. Its copies lack some clones; in the studies checked, an unresolved V gene accounts for under half of them, and the cause for the rest is not known. This sample is represented by about 130,000 clones; 80% to 85% of them were singletons. The ten largest account for under 15% of the sample. The sequencing input was peripheral blood. The origin of the receptors is a woman aged 25 to 39 who had recovered from COVID-19.

This sequence joins TRBV11-3 and TRBJ2-2, with D perhaps TRBD2 (6 bases). Germline-derived CDR1 and CDR2 are SGHNT and YENEEA. The CDR3 sequence is 16 residues long. Between the trimmed V and J ends, which lost 5 bases and 0 bases, there was a span of 13 bases. In DNA form, the CDR3 reads TGTGCCAGCAGCCCGTATGGAGGGACGAACACCGGGGAGCTGTTTTTT. As protein: CASSPYGGTNTGELFF.

The chain is built from TRBV5-6 and TRBJ2-1; D is possibly TRBD2 (5 bases). Trimming shortened V by 4 bases and J by 7 bases, and 18 bases separated the two germline ends. This CDR3 is 15 amino acids long. CDR1 is SGHDT and CDR2 is YYEEEE in the germline V gene. The CDR3 here is CASSRTAGLYNEQFF. For the CDR3, the DNA is TGTGCCAGCAGCCGAACTGCCGGACTTTATAATGAGCAGTTCTTC.

CDR3 coding DNA: TGTGCCAGCAGTTTAGCGGGGTACAATGAGCAGTTCTTC. Translating it yields CASSLAGYNEQFF. This sequence joins TRBV2 and TRBJ2-1; 8 bases map to TRBD2. Losses at the gene ends were 5 bases for V and 4 bases for J; bases not matched to a gene: 1. The germline CDR1 and CDR2 sequences are SNHLY and FYNNEI. This CDR3 comprises 13 residues.

The chain carries TRBV19 and TRBJ1-5, with D perhaps TRBD1 (5 bases). The CDR3 is made up of 16 amino acids. Germline-derived CDR1 and CDR2 are LNHDA and SQIVND (reference sequence). V was shortened by 6 bases and J by 2 bases, with 17 bases between the two germline ends. The CDR3, as DNA: TGTGCCAGTAGCCGACAGACAGCAGGCGGCAATCAGCCCCAGCATTTT. It specifies CASSRQTAGGNQPQHF.

The chain employs TRBV6-1 and TRBJ1-6; perhaps TRBD1 as D (5 bases). Trimming cost V 3 bases and J 13 bases, with 19 bases left between them. Germline lookup yields CDR1 MNHNS and CDR2 SASEGT. This CDR3 is 15 amino acids long. CDR3 loop: CASSDRAESYLPLHF. The CDR3 DNA follows: TGTGCCAGCAGTGACAGGGCGGAGAGCTATCTGCCCCTCCACTTT.

The chain employs TRBV6-6 and TRBJ1-4, with TRBD1 as a possible D gene (5 bases). Looked up from germline, CDR1 is MNHNY and CDR2 is SVGAGI (reference sequence). With 5 bases removed from V and 0 bases from J, the gap between germline ends came to 16 bases. This CDR3 spans 17 amino acids. The CDR3 protein is CASSPAGRRSTNEKLFF. In DNA, the CDR3 is TGTGCCAGCAGTCCCGCGGGACGGAGATCAACTAATGAAAAACTGTTTTTT.

This clone has only one observation. The chain recombines TRBV5-6 with TRBJ1-1, with unresolved D. Germline lookup yields CDR1 SGHDT and CDR2 YYEEEE. Trimming removed 0 bases from V and 0 bases from J, with 6 bases in between. The CDR3 runs 14 residues. The CDR3 DNA follows: TGTGCCAGCAGCTTGGACCAGATGAACACTGAAGCTTTCTTT. Protein: CASSLDQMNTEAFF.

This sequence joins TRBV18 and TRBJ1-3; TRBD1 is a possible D gene (5 bases). CDR3 size: 15 residues. V gave up 0 bases and J gave up 4 bases, with 10 bases separating them. Germline V gene sequence: CDR1 KGHSH, CDR2 LQKENI. CDR3 protein: CASSPPPGLGNTIYF. CDR3 nucleotide sequence: TGTGCCAGCTCACCACCGCCGGGACTGGGAAACACCATATATTTT.

This clone was seen only a few times. The rearrangement joins TRBV30 to TRBJ1-2; 8 bases align to TRBD1. The CDR3 is made up of 13 amino acids. Unmatched junction bases numbered 1, after V lost 0 bases and J lost 4 bases. Germline V gene data show CDR1 as GTSNPN and CDR2 as SVGIG (reference sequence). CDR3 protein: CAWSVGTGYGYTF. For the CDR3, the DNA is TGTGCCTGGAGTGTAGGGACAGGCTATGGCTACACCTTC.

The chain carries TRBV7-9 and TRBJ2-3; 13 bases align to TRBD2. The CDR3 is 16 amino acids. The V segment lost 5 bases and the J segment 6 bases; nucleotides outside the gene matches: 8. Germline V gene lookup returns CDR1 SEHNR and CDR2 FQNEAQ (reference sequence). CDR3 nucleotides: TGTGCCAGCAGCCCCGAGACTAGCGGGGGGACGGATACGCAGTATTTT. This sequence encodes CASSPETSGGTDTQYF.

This clone was counted a single time. The rearrangement links TRBV6-4 to TRBJ2-7, with TRBD1 as a possible D gene (5 bases). V was cut by 5 bases and J by 0 bases, with 8 bases left in between. In germline, CDR1 is MRHNA, CDR2 SNTAGT. The CDR3 is made up of 13 amino acids. The CDR3 sequence: CASSPDSSYEQYF. CDR3 in DNA: TGTGCCAGCAGTCCCGACAGCTCCTACGAGCAGTACTTC.

This chain connects TRBV18 to TRBJ1-5; D remains unclear. CDR1 is KGHSH, CDR2 LQKENI, per germline. The CDR3 runs to 15 residues. The V and J ends lost 5 bases and 4 bases respectively, with 15 bases between them. CDR3 DNA: TGTGCCAGCTCATTCTACGAAAACCGGAATCAGCCCCAGCATTTT. Its translation: CASSFYENRNQPQHF.

The rearrangement joins TRBV4-1 to TRBJ2-1, with TRBD1 as a possible D gene (5 bases). Trimming stripped 3 bases from V and 6 bases from J, with 21 bases between. The CDR3 is made up of 17 amino acids. Germline V lookup: CDR1 MGHRA, CDR2 YSYEKL. CDR3 sequence reads: CASSHPTGPSGSNEQFF. The CDR3 DNA reads TGCGCCAGCAGCCACCCTACCGGGCCCTCAGGGTCCAATGAGCAGTTCTTC.

V gene TRBV5-1 combines with J gene TRBJ2-1; 9 bases agree with TRBD2. Germline trimming cut 0 bases from V and 7 bases from J; bases unmatched to any gene: 5. The CDR3 runs to 15 residues. Germline lookup yields CDR1 SGHRS and CDR2 YFSETQ. The CDR3 protein is CASSLVTSGFNEQFF. The CDR3 DNA reads TGCGCCAGCAGCTTGGTGACTAGCGGCTTTAATGAGCAGTTCTTC.

This chain connects TRBV9 to TRBJ1-2, with 8 bases that match TRBD1. With V trimmed by 2 bases and J by 4 bases, 10 bases remained unmatched. This CDR3 is 16 amino acids long. CDR1 is SGDLS, CDR2 YYNGEE, per germline. CDR3 nucleotides: TGTGCCAGCAGCGTGAGTAGGACAGGGACGGGCTATGGCTACACCTTC. Amino acid sequence: CASSVSRTGTGYGYTF.

V and J are TRBV7-9 and TRBJ2-3, with 11 bases aligning to TRBD2. J gave up 0 bases and V 8 bases, and 7 bases lay outside the gene matches. This CDR3 has 16 amino acids. The germline CDR1 and CDR2 sequences are SEHNR and FQNEAQ (reference sequence). The CDR3 bases are TGTGCCAGCGTACTAGCGGGGGCATCTAGCACAGATACGCAGTATTTT. This sequence encodes CASVLAGASSTDTQYF.

A note on this clone: A junction end diverges from the germline sequence, so it may reflect a read error. The rearrangement joins TRBV5-6 to TRBJ2-1; 7 nucleotides match TRBD2. The germline gives CDR1 SGHDT, CDR2 YYEEEE. The CDR3 has 15 residues. The chain's CDR3 is CATRKLAQSTMSTIF. The CDR3 coding sequence is TGTGCCACGCGCAAACTAGCGCAATCAACAATGAGCACCATCTTC.

V and J are TRBV6-5 and TRBJ1-1, with 8 positions matching TRBD1. Germline CDR1 is MNHEY and CDR2 is SVGAGI. Trimming at V came to 7 bases and at J to 7 bases, leaving 11 bases not matched to a gene. The CDR3 has 14 residues. The CDR3 spells CASILDRVGGEAFF. Written as DNA, the CDR3 is TGTGCCAGCATCCTGGACAGGGTGGGGGGTGAAGCTTTCTTT.